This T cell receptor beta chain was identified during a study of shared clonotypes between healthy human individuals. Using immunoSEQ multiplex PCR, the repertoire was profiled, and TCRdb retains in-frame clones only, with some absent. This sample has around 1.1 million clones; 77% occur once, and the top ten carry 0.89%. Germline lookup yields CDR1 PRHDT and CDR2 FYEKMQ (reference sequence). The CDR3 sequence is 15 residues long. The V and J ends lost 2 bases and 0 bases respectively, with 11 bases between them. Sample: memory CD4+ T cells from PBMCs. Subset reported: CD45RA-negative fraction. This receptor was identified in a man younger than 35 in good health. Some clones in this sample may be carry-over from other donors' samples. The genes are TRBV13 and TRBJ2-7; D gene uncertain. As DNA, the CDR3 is TGTGCCAGCAGCTTAAGGACGGGCGGCTCCTACGAGCAGTACTTC. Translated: CASSLRTGGSYEQYF.